This T cell receptor beta chain derives from a study of blood T cells in healthy people across ages. From germline, CDR1 is LGHNA and CDR2 YNFKEQ. The CDR3 runs to 16 residues. Trimming at V came to 3 bases and at J to 2 bases, leaving 6 bases not matched to a gene. General study findings and limits: When one million T cells were used, diversity estimates were thought to be underestimates.

A J-beta primer mix and a sample-barcoded 5' primer were used in a second PCR of about 6 to 12 cycles. Each single sample gave us at least 3 million CDR3-containing paired-end reads. TCRdb ran MiXCR on the 5' RACE reads and lists one entry per CDR3 protein. The table lists over 1,500,000 distinct CDR3 sequences, around 42% of them singletons. In the case of this clonotype: Its antigen is currently unknown.

No fewer than 6 micrograms of total RNA were isolated from every sample. The sequenced sample consisted of blood. The sequence was collected from a human donor in good health. This chain joins TRBV4-2 and TRBJ2-7; TRBD2 matches 11 bases. The CDR3 nucleotides read TGTGCCAGCAGCCAGGAGGGGACTAGCGGAACCTACGAGCAGTACTTC. Protein: CASSQEGTSGTYEQYF.